Listed below are T cell receptor beta chains from one sample, sequenced in a study of shared clonotypes between healthy human individuals. Assay: immunoSEQ multiplex PCR; the TCRdb copy retains only in-frame clones and omits some. The data show some 1,900,000 clones, about 95% seen once. Source material: naive CD8+ T cells sorted from blood. These receptors came from a man aged 18 to 35 in good health. The CDR3 runs from the conserved cysteine through the conserved F or W. D genes are given only for firm matches.

v_gene: TRBV30; j_gene: TRBJ1-1; d_gene: -; CDR3aa: CAWSHSEAFF; CDR3nt: TGTGCCTGGAGTCACAGTGAAGCTTTCTTT
v_gene: TRBV7-9; j_gene: TRBJ2-7; d_gene: -; CDR3aa: CASSSRGRGKDEQYF; CDR3nt: TGTGCCAGCAGCTCCAGGGGCCGGGGCAAAGACGAGCAGTACTTC
v_gene: TRBV5-6; j_gene: TRBJ2-7; d_gene: TRBD1; CDR3aa: CASSSDRLGLSYEQYF; CDR3nt: TGTGCCAGCAGCTCGGACAGGCTTGGCCTCTCCTACGAGCAGTACTTC
v_gene: TRBV9; j_gene: TRBJ1-1; d_gene: -; CDR3aa: CASSPRLDMNTEAFF; CDR3nt: TGTGCCAGCAGCCCCAGACTGGACATGAACACTGAAGCTTTCTTT
v_gene: TRBV27; j_gene: TRBJ2-7; d_gene: -; CDR3aa: CASSLKGAPYEQYF; CDR3nt: TGTGCCAGCAGTTTAAAAGGGGCCCCCTACGAGCAGTACTTC
v_gene: TRBV9; j_gene: TRBJ2-7; d_gene: TRBD1; CDR3aa: CASSAFGTGYEQYF; CDR3nt: TGTGCCAGCAGCGCCTTCGGGACAGGGTACGAGCAGTACTTC
v_gene: TRBV15; j_gene: TRBJ2-5; d_gene: -; CDR3aa: CATSRDGSQETQYF; CDR3nt: TGTGCCACCAGCAGAGACGGGAGCCAAGAGACCCAGTACTTC
v_gene: TRBV5-1; j_gene: TRBJ1-1; d_gene: -; CDR3aa: CASSFYSGTGLNTEAFF; CDR3nt: TGCGCCAGCAGCTTCTATTCCGGAACAGGCCTGAACACTGAAGCTTTCTTT
v_gene: TRBV4-2; j_gene: TRBJ2-1; d_gene: TRBD2; CDR3aa: CASSQDRLAGNEQFF; CDR3nt: TGTGCCAGCAGCCAAGATCGGCTAGCGGGCAATGAGCAGTTCTTC
v_gene: TRBV5-6; j_gene: TRBJ1-4; d_gene: -; CDR3aa: CASSFGTFEKLFF; CDR3nt: TGTGCCAGCAGCTTCGGGACGTTTGAAAAACTGTTTTTT
v_gene: TRBV30; j_gene: TRBJ2-2; d_gene: TRBD1; CDR3aa: CAWSEGQGHTGELFF; CDR3nt: TGTGCCTGGAGTGAGGGACAGGGGCACACCGGGGAGCTGTTTTTT
v_gene: TRBV27; j_gene: TRBJ2-1; d_gene: TRBD1; CDR3aa: CASSSGQGYYNEQFF; CDR3nt: TGTGCCAGCAGTTCTGGACAGGGGTACTACAATGAGCAGTTCTTC
v_gene: TRBV6-5; j_gene: TRBJ2-7; d_gene: TRBD2; CDR3aa: CASSYNPGLASYEQYF; CDR3nt: TGTGCCAGCAGTTACAACCCGGGACTAGCTTCCTACGAGCAGTACTTC
v_gene: TRBV5-4; j_gene: TRBJ2-7; d_gene: -; CDR3aa: CASSPNPGSYEQYF; CDR3nt: TGTGCCAGCTCACCCAATCCAGGGAGCTACGAGCAGTACTTC
v_gene: TRBV27; j_gene: TRBJ2-7; d_gene: -; CDR3aa: CASSPALGEKSYEQYF; CDR3nt: TGTGCCAGCAGTCCTGCCTTGGGGGAAAAGTCCTACGAGCAGTACTTC
v_gene: TRBV5-6; j_gene: TRBJ1-2; d_gene: TRBD1; CDR3aa: CASSSQGDYGYTF; CDR3nt: TGTGCCAGCAGCTCACAGGGGGACTATGGCTACACCTTC
v_gene: TRBV14; j_gene: TRBJ2-7; d_gene: -; CDR3aa: CASSQDRDYEQYF; CDR3nt: TGTGCCAGCAGCCAAGATCGGGATTACGAGCAGTACTTC
v_gene: TRBV7-9; j_gene: TRBJ2-7; d_gene: TRBD1; CDR3aa: CAVIATGAYEQYF; CDR3nt: TGTGCCGTGATCGCGACAGGGGCCTACGAGCAGTACTTC
v_gene: TRBV2; j_gene: TRBJ1-2; d_gene: TRBD1; CDR3aa: CASSEEVGTGYSYGYTF; CDR3nt: TGTGCCAGCAGTGAAGAAGTGGGGACAGGGTATAGCTATGGCTACACCTTC
v_gene: TRBV9; j_gene: TRBJ2-1; d_gene: TRBD2; CDR3aa: CASSVNLAGGSSYNEQFF; CDR3nt: TGTGCCAGCAGCGTGAATCTAGCGGGGGGAAGCTCCTACAATGAGCAGTTCTTC
v_gene: TRBV6-1; j_gene: TRBJ2-2; d_gene: -; CDR3aa: CASSPVGELFF; CDR3nt: TGTGCCAGCAGCCCCGTGGGGGAGCTGTTTTTT
v_gene: TRBV5-6; j_gene: TRBJ1-3; d_gene: -; CDR3aa: CASSLVSSSGNTIYF; CDR3nt: TGTGCCAGCAGCTTGGTGTCCAGCTCTGGAAACACCATATATTTT
v_gene: TRBV6-4; j_gene: TRBJ2-5; d_gene: -; CDR3aa: CASTPPHRVQETQYF; CDR3nt: TGTGCCAGCACTCCCCCGCACAGGGTCCAAGAGACCCAGTACTTC
v_gene: TRBV7-8; j_gene: TRBJ1-1; d_gene: -; CDR3aa: CASSFVASEAFF; CDR3nt: TGTGCCAGCAGCTTTGTAGCGTCTGAAGCTTTCTTT
v_gene: TRBV4-3; j_gene: TRBJ2-2; d_gene: TRBD2; CDR3aa: CASSQEGREAQASGELFF; CDR3nt: TGCGCCAGCAGCCAAGAAGGGCGGGAGGCTCAGGCGTCAGGGGAGCTGTTTTTT
v_gene: TRBV30; j_gene: TRBJ1-2; d_gene: -; CDR3aa: CGGLGGAKGYTF; CDR3nt: TGTGGAGGGTTGGGGGGCGCAAAAGGCTACACCTTC
v_gene: TRBV5-6; j_gene: TRBJ2-7; d_gene: TRBD1; CDR3aa: CASSSGQGGYEQYF; CDR3nt: TGTGCCAGCAGCTCCGGACAGGGCGGCTACGAGCAGTACTTC
v_gene: TRBV7-9; j_gene: TRBJ2-3; d_gene: -; CDR3aa: CASSLRGGGTDTQYF; CDR3nt: TGTGCCAGCAGCTTAAGAGGGGGGGGCACAGATACGCAGTATTTT
v_gene: TRBV19; j_gene: TRBJ2-3; d_gene: -; CDR3aa: CASNLGGGDTQYF; CDR3nt: TGTGCCAGCAACTTGGGGGGTGGAGATACGCAGTATTTT
v_gene: TRBV25-1; j_gene: TRBJ2-1; d_gene: -; CDR3aa: CASSLQGLPGNEQFF; CDR3nt: TGTGCCAGCAGCCTCCAGGGGCTCCCTGGGAATGAGCAGTTCTTC